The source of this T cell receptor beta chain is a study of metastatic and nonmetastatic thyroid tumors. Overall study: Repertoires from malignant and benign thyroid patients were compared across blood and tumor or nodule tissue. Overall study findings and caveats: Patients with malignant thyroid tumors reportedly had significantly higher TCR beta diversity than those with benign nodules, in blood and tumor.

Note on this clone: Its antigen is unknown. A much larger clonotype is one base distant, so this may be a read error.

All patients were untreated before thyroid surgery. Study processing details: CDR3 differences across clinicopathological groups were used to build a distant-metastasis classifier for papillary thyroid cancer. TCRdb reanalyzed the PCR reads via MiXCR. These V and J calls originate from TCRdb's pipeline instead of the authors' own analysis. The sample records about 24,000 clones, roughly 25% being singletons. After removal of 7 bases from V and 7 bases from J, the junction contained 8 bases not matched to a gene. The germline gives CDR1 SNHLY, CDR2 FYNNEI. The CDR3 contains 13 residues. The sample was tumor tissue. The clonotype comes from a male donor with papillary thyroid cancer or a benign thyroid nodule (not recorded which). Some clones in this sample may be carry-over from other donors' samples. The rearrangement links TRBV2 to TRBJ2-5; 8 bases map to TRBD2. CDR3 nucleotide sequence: TGTGCCAGCATTGAGGAGCGGGGGAGGACCCAGTACTTC. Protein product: CASIEERGRTQYF.